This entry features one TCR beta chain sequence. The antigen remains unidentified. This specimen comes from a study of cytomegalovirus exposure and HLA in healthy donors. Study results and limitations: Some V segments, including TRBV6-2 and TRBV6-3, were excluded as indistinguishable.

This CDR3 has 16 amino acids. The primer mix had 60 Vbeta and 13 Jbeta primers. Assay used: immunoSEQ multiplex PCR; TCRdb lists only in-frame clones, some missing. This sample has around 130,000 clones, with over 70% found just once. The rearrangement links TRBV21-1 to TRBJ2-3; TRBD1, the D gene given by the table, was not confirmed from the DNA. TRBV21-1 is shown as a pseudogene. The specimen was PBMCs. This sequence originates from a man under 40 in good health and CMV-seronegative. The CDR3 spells CASRTTGTENTDTQYF. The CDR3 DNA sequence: TGTGCCAGCAGAACCACCGGGACAGAGAACACAGATACGCAGTATTTT.